Described below is a single T cell receptor (beta chain) sequence and its context. Its antigen is unknown. The data belong to a study of cytomegalovirus exposure and HLA in healthy donors. PCR employed 60 Vbeta and 13 Jbeta primers. TCRdb's copy holds only in-frame clones and misses some; the assay was immunoSEQ multiplex PCR. The sample gives some 200,000 clones, 77% of which show up once; about 3.1% is in the top ten. General study findings and limits: Productive rates of about 87% or about 30% were seen for most TCR beta V segments in an earlier analysis. Some highly shared sequence variants likely arose as a pipeline artifact. Indistinguishable V segments such as TRBV6-2 and TRBV6-3 were excluded. A later analysis linked a missense DCLRE1C variant to TCR beta V- and J-gene trimming.

Germline CDR1 is SGHDT and CDR2 is YYEEEE. Trimming took off 4 bases at V and 0 bases at J, with 10 bases between the two ends. The CDR3 is made up of 15 amino acids. The receptor was isolated from a female donor in good health and CMV-seronegative. The specimen sequenced was PBMCs. The rearrangement joins TRBV5-6 to TRBJ1-4; D ambiguous. CDR3 protein: CASSPTRATNEKLFF. The CDR3 DNA sequence: TGTGCCAGCAGCCCAACCCGAGCAACTAATGAAAAACTGTTTTTT.